This T cell receptor (beta chain) was identified in a study of T cells in women clearing cervical HPV infection. Looking at the study overall: Case blood drawn at lesion detection; control blood after infection cleared.

Worth noting for this clone: No antigen is known for it. Read data end 3 residues before the CDR3 end; the end is taken from the germline J gene.

All participants had a single incident cervical HPV16 infection, and prevalent HPV16 infections were excluded. Study-wide findings and caveats: Repertoire richness, not evenness, was significantly elevated in CIN3+ cases versus controls. It is unknown whether associations predate infection; no effector/memory or HPV-specific sorting.

V trimming: 6 bases; J trimming: 6 bases; junction bases outside the gene matches: 4. Per germline, CDR1 SNHLY and CDR2 FYNNEI. CDR3 length: 14 amino acids. TCRdb keeps only in-frame clones here, not all; method: immunoSEQ multiplex PCR. The ten most abundant clones cover roughly 2.8% of a sample with roughly 29,000 clones. The source is a woman between 18 and 69 years old with a cervical HPV16 infection that either progressed to CIN3+ or cleared (not recorded which). The chain recombines TRBV2 with TRBJ2-7; 14 nucleotides match TRBD2. The sample was blood buffy coat. The CDR3 region is CASRATSGGAEQYF. The CDR3 DNA, read in part, is TGTGCCAGCAGAGCGACTAGCGGGGGGGCCGAG.